These 25 T cell receptor beta chains originate from one sample sequenced in a study of CD8+CD57+ T cells in acquired aplastic anemia. Genomic DNA was employed as the template in profiling TCR beta VDJ and CDR3. One entry per CDR3 protein, called by TCRdb with MiXCR from the reads. The data show around 170,000 distinct CDR3 sequences, about three fifths seen once. The sequenced sample consisted of sorted CD4+, CD8+, or CD8+CD57+ T cells (not recorded which) from PBMCs. These TCRs come from a human donor in good health.

The chain has TRBV2 and TRBJ1-3; 7 nucleotides align to TRBD1. With 2 bases clipped from V and 16 bases from J, the junction kept 20 bases outside the gene matches. This CDR3 has 16 amino acids. Germline V gives CDR1 SNHLY, CDR2 FYNNEI. The CDR3 DNA reads as TGTGCCAGCAGTGAAAGTCGGGGACAGATCATCTCGCCCGACTATTTT. It yields the protein CASSESRGQIISPDYF. The entire variable domain, with the rest obtained from reference TRBV2 and TRBJ1-3, is as follows: EPEVTQTPSHQVTQMGQEVILRCVPISNHLYFYWYRQILGQKVEFLVSFYNNEISEKSEIFDDQFSVERPDGSNFTLKIRSTKLEDSAMYFCASSESRGQIISPDYFGEGSWLTVV.

The chain links TRBV24-1 to TRBJ2-2, with D possibly being TRBD1 (6 bases). CDR3 length: 15 residues. CDR1 KGHDR and CDR2 SFDVKD come from the germline V gene. The ends were cut back, 0 bases at V and 4 bases at J, with 8 bases in the middle. CDR3 sequence reads: CATSDLQGSTGELFF. CDR3 DNA sequence: TGTGCCACCAGTGATTTGCAGGGGTCCACCGGGGAGCTGTTTTTT.

The chain combines TRBV24-1 with TRBJ2-3, with a possible D match to TRBD2 (6 bases). The CDR3 is made up of 12 amino acids. V lost 9 bases, J lost 6 bases, and 12 bases lay in between. Germline assignment: CDR1 KGHDR and CDR2 SFDVKD. As DNA, the CDR3 is TGTGCCACCTCGGGGGAGACGGATACGCAGTATTTT. As protein: CATSGETDTQYF.

The chain employs TRBV10-2 and TRBJ1-5; D may be TRBD1 (5 bases). Germline loops: CDR1 WSHSY, CDR2 SAAADI. The CDR3 covers 15 residues. The V gene lost 7 bases and the J gene lost 1 base, with 14 bases spanning the gap. CDR3 in DNA: TGCGCCAGCATGCTTGGGGGTGGGAGCAATCAGCCCCAGCATTTT. It translates to CASMLGGGSNQPQHF.

The chain links TRBV25-1 to TRBJ2-7, with D possibly called TRBD1 or TRBD2 (7 bases each). V lost 6 bases and J lost 0, with 12 bases in between. Germline-derived CDR1 and CDR2 are MGHDK and SYGVNS. CDR3 length: 14 residues. CDR3 region: CASRGGTDSYEQYF. The CDR3 DNA is TGTGCCAGCAGGGGGGGGACAGACTCCTACGAGCAGTACTTC.

This clonotype has a count of ten or more. The chain joins TRBV5-6 to TRBJ2-7, with 10 nucleotides matching TRBD1. With V trimmed by 2 bases and J by 2 bases, 4 bases remained unmatched. CDR1 is SGHDT and CDR2 is YYEEEE in the germline V gene. There are 15 residues in the CDR3. The CDR3 loop is CASSFAGQGAYEQYF. CDR3 nucleotides: TGTGCCAGCAGCTTTGCCGGACAGGGGGCCTACGAGCAGTACTTC.

Written as DNA, the CDR3 is TGTGCCAGTAGCCCAGGACCAGGCACAGATACGCAGTATTTT. Amino acid sequence: CASSPGPGTDTQYF. The chain links TRBV19 to TRBJ2-3; D ambiguous. V was clipped by 6 bases and J by 1 base, with 11 bases between them. Per the germline V gene, CDR1 is LNHDA and CDR2 is SQIVND (reference sequence). The CDR3 is 14 amino acids.

This clonotype was counted between two and nine times. The rearrangement joins TRBV25-1 to TRBJ2-1, with D perhaps TRBD1 (6 bases). This CDR3 contains 15 residues. V was shortened by 5 bases and J by 5 bases, with 16 bases between the two germline ends. CDR1 MGHDK and CDR2 SYGVNS come from the germline V gene. Here the CDR3 DNA reads TGTGCCAGCAGTAACCATGAAACAGGGAACAATGAGCAGTTCTTC. It is translated as CASSNHETGNNEQFF.

The chain carries TRBV20-1 and TRBJ1-2; weak D call: TRBD1 (6 bases). CDR3 size: 12 residues. The ends were cut back, 1 base at V and 7 bases at J, with 10 bases in the middle. CDR1 is DFQATT, CDR2 SNEGSKA, per germline (reference sequence). CDR3 sequence reads: CSARGGGFGYTF. DNA of the CDR3: TGCAGTGCTAGAGGGGGGGGCTTTGGCTACACCTTC.

The chain recombines TRBV6-5 with TRBJ1-1, with D tentatively TRBD1 (5 bases). The germline V and J ends were trimmed by 6 bases and 1 base, with 9 bases remaining between them. Germline V CDR1 and CDR2: MNHEY, SVGAGI. The CDR3 runs to 13 residues. The CDR3 region has the DNA TGTGCCAGCAGCTGGGGACCGAACACTGAAGCTTTCTTT. Translated, it gives CASSWGPNTEAFF.

To note about this clonotype: This may come from a read error, since a much larger clone is one base off. This likely comes from a read error, as the CDR3 has no conserved phenylalanine or tryptophan at its end. This sequence joins TRBV6-5 and TRBJ1-5, with D perhaps TRBD1 (6 bases). The V end was cut by 8 bases, the J end by 2 bases, with 16 bases between. Germline loops: CDR1 MNHEY, CDR2 SVGAGI. The CDR3 runs to 15 residues. The CDR3 loop is CASAKGGTGNQPQHL. The DNA for the CDR3 is TGTGCCAGCGCGAAGGGGGGTACTGGCAATCAGCCCCAGCATCTT.

The J gene is TRBJ2-2, the V gene TRBV7-2, with D uncertain. In germline, CDR1 is SGHTA, CDR2 FQGNSA. Trimming pared 1 base from V and 4 bases from J, leaving 10 bases between. The CDR3 is 15 amino acids. The CDR3 loop reads CASSLEGKSTGELFF. Written as DNA, the CDR3 is TGTGCCAGCAGCTTAGAAGGGAAGAGCACCGGGGAGCTGTTTTTT.

The gene calls are TRBV9 and TRBJ1-5; no clear D gene. V shed 0 bases and J shed 7 bases, with 8 bases lying between them. The V gene's germline CDR1 is SGDLS and CDR2 YYNGEE. The CDR3 has 13 residues. The CDR3 is CASSVAGDQPQHF. The CDR3 DNA is TGTGCCAGCAGCGTAGCCGGTGACCAGCCCCAGCATTTT.

The CDR3 nucleotides are TGTGCCAGCAGCTTTGTAGTTAGCCACGGGGAGCTGTTTTTT. It translates to CASSFVVSHGELFF. V is TRBV7-6 and J is TRBJ2-2, with no clear D. Germline V gives CDR1 SGHVS, CDR2 FNYEAQ. V was pared by 3 bases and J by 7 bases, with 12 bases between. This CDR3 is 14 amino acids long.

This rearrangement joins TRBV7-9 to TRBJ2-6, with 9 bases lining up with TRBD1. The junction had 4 bases not matched to a gene; V was cut back by 4 bases and J by 3 bases. The germline V gene encodes CDR1 SEHNR and CDR2 FQNEAQ (reference sequence). This CDR3 is 16 amino acids long. In DNA, the CDR3 is TGTGCCAGCAGCTCCGGGACAGGGAGTGGGGCCAACGTCCTGACTTTC. This gives the protein CASSSGTGSGANVLTF.

CDR3 coding DNA: TGCAGCTGTAACAGGGGCACGGGCAATGAGCAGTTCTTC. The encoded protein is CSCNRGTGNEQFF. The genes are TRBV29-1 and TRBJ2-1; 7 nucleotides match TRBD1. The germline V gene encodes CDR1 SQVTM and CDR2 ANQGSEA. This CDR3 region has 13 residues. V was pared by 8 bases and J by 6 bases, with 10 bases of the junction left unmatched.

V gene TRBV10-1 combines with J gene TRBJ1-2; 10 bases align to TRBD1. Germline V gene data show CDR1 as WNHNN and CDR2 as SYGVQD (reference sequence). The V segment lost 8 bases and the J segment 5 bases; nucleotides outside the gene matches: 5. This CDR3 has 13 residues. CDR3: CASVTGGAYGYTF. The CDR3 bases are TGCGCCAGCGTGACAGGGGGCGCGTATGGCTACACCTTC.

V usage is TRBV11-2 and J usage is TRBJ2-7; tentative D call: TRBD1 (6 bases). The CDR3 contains 14 residues. Per germline, CDR1 SGHAT and CDR2 FQNNGV. V dropped 5 bases and J dropped 1 base, with 12 bases sitting between them. The CDR3 sequence: CASSLRGLSYEQYF. The CDR3 DNA reads as TGTGCCAGCAGCCTCAGGGGTCTGTCCTACGAGCAGTACTTC.

This clonotype turned up a few times. V gene TRBV7-8 combines with J gene TRBJ2-3, with D perhaps being TRBD1 or TRBD2 (5 bases each). Germline V gene lookup returns CDR1 SGHVS and CDR2 FQNEAQ. There are 13 residues in the CDR3. V lost 5 bases and J 6 bases, leaving 12 bases between the germline ends. CDR3 residues: CASSDRDQDTQYF. CDR3 sequence (DNA): TGTGCCAGCAGCGACCGGGACCAGGATACGCAGTATTTT.

The genes are TRBV19 and TRBJ2-7, with D hard to call. Trimming shortened V by 6 bases and J by 4 bases, and 13 bases separated the two germline ends. CDR1 and CDR2 from the germline V gene are LNHDA and SQIVND (reference sequence). This CDR3 comprises 13 residues. The CDR3 spells CASSPKSLYEQYF. Here the CDR3 DNA reads TGTGCCAGTAGCCCAAAGTCCCTTTACGAGCAGTACTTC.

This rearrangement joins TRBV6-4 to TRBJ2-7, with 12 bases aligning to TRBD1. V dropped 6 bases and J dropped 5; count of bases not matched to a gene: 2. Germline V CDR1 and CDR2: MRHNA, SNTAGT. The CDR3 runs 13 residues. The CDR3 loop is CASRGTGGDEQYF. The CDR3 DNA sequence: TGTGCCAGCAGGGGGACAGGGGGCGACGAGCAGTACTTC.

The chain employs TRBV20-1 and TRBJ2-7; perhaps TRBD1 as D (5 bases). The germline V and J ends were trimmed by 2 bases and 3 bases, with 17 bases remaining between them. The CDR3 is 15 amino acids. Germline loops: CDR1 DFQATT, CDR2 SNEGSKA (reference sequence). The CDR3 nucleotides read TGCAGTGCTAGACCCGAAGGGGCCCTCTTCTACGAGCAGTACTTC. This encodes CSARPEGALFYEQYF.

This clonotype was counted a single time. DNA of the CDR3: TGTGCCAGCAGCCAGAGGGACGAGCAGTACTTC. As protein: CASSQRDEQYF. The gene calls are TRBV7-2 and TRBJ2-7, with a tentative D call TRBD2 (5 bases). V lost 5 bases to trimming and J lost 5 bases, with 7 bases between them. Germline V lookup: CDR1 SGHTA, CDR2 FQGNSA. This CDR3 comprises 11 residues.

The chain joins TRBV27 to TRBJ1-1; D may be TRBD1 (5 bases). Germline CDR1 and CDR2: MNHEY and SMNVEV (reference sequence). The V end lost 4 bases, the J end lost 0 bases, and 9 bases lay between the germline ends. CDR3 size: 14 residues. The CDR3 here is CASSSGLVNTEAFF. The CDR3 DNA sequence: TGTGCCAGCAGTTCAGGGCTAGTGAACACTGAAGCTTTCTTT.

The J gene is TRBJ1-6, the V gene TRBV7-9; the D gene is possibly TRBD1 (5 bases). The CDR3 is made up of 15 amino acids. V gave up 7 bases and J gave up 7 bases, with 17 bases separating them. Germline V gene data show CDR1 as SEHNR and CDR2 as FQNEAQ (reference sequence). CDR3 in DNA: TGTGCCAGCACTGAGTGGGGCAGTCTAAATTCACCCCTCCACTTT. This translates into CASTEWGSLNSPLHF.